These 19 T cell receptor beta chains were sequenced from one sample in a study of blood T cell repertoires in COVID-19. Libraries were prepared by immunoSEQ multiplex PCR; TCRdb keeps only in-frame clonotypes and omits some of them. The data hold over 200,000 clones, with approximately 91% observed a single time. Input material: peripheral blood. Receptors originate from a man aged 35 to 55 with acute or convalescent COVID-19.

The chain employs TRBV6-6 and TRBJ1-1; D might be TRBD1 (5 bases). CDR1 and CDR2 from the germline V gene are MNHNY and SVGAGI (reference sequence). This CDR3 is built from 15 residues. Between the trimmed V and J ends, which lost 0 bases and 3 bases, there was a span of 11 bases. For the CDR3, the DNA is TGTGCCAGCAGTTACTCCACCGGGGGTCACACTGAAGCTTTCTTT. Protein: CASSYSTGGHTEAFF.

CDR3 in amino acids: CAWSPGGGQPQHF. CDR3 coding DNA: TGTGCCTGGAGTCCAGGGGGCGGTCAGCCCCAGCATTTT. The chain recombines TRBV30 with TRBJ1-5; 8 bases are shared with TRBD1. Losses at the gene ends were 2 bases for V and 6 bases for J; bases not matched to a gene: 3. The CDR3 is 13 residues long. Looked up from germline, CDR1 is GTSNPN and CDR2 is SVGIG (reference sequence).

Concerning this clone: An end of the junction does not agree with germline; a read error may underlie this. The rearrangement joins TRBV7-7 to TRBJ2-5; 16 nucleotides align to TRBD2. This CDR3 is 16 amino acids long. Germline V gives CDR1 SSHAT, CDR2 FNYEAQ (reference sequence). The CDR3 DNA sequence: TGTGCTAGCAGCCTCGGGACTAGCGGGAGGGTGGAGACCCAGTACTTC. Translation gives CASSLGTSGRVETQYF.

V gene TRBV2 combines with J gene TRBJ1-6, with D perhaps TRBD1 (5 bases). The CDR3 is 15 amino acids. Deletions cut 6 bases from V and 4 bases from J, with 13 bases between. Germline V lookup: CDR1 SNHLY, CDR2 FYNNEI. CDR3 amino acids: CASRKETAYNSPLHF. The CDR3 bases are TGTGCCAGCAGAAAGGAGACAGCATATAATTCACCCCTCCACTTT. Full variable domain (rest looked up from reference TRBV2 and TRBJ1-6): EPEVTQTPSHQVTQMGQEVILRCVPISNHLYFYWYRQILGQKVEFLVSFYNNEISEKSEIFDDQFSVERPDGSNFTLKIRSTKLEDSAMYFCASRKETAYNSPLHFGNGTRLTVT.

This clone came up once. CDR3: CASSPRGRQETQYF. CDR3 coding DNA: TGCGCCAGCAGCCCGAGGGGGAGACAAGAGACCCAGTACTTC. The chain links TRBV5-1 to TRBJ2-5, with D possibly TRBD1 on 6 matching bases. This CDR3 has 14 amino acids. Trimming pared 4 bases from V and 2 bases from J, leaving 12 bases between. Germline-derived CDR1 and CDR2 are SGHRS and YFSETQ.

As for this clone: Other nucleotide sequences in the sample specify the same CDR3. This chain links TRBV27 with TRBJ2-3, with TRBD2 identical over 11 bases. The germline V gene has CDR1 MNHEY and CDR2 SMNVEV (reference sequence). Trimming cost V 7 bases and J 4 bases; bases outside gene matches: 7. The CDR3 loop spans 15 amino acids. The CDR3 DNA sequence: TGTGCCAGCACATTAGCGGGAGGGCCGCCAGATACGCAGTATTTT. This gives the protein CASTLAGGPPDTQYF.

The sample holds a few counts of this clone. This chain joins TRBV28 and TRBJ2-3; D might be TRBD2 (6 bases). Germline lookup yields CDR1 MDHEN and CDR2 SYDVKM. The germline V and J ends were trimmed by 5 bases and 3 bases, with 15 bases remaining between them. CDR3 length equals 15 residues. CDR3 nucleotide sequence: TGTGCCAGCAGTCCTTCGGGAGAAGGTACAGATACGCAGTATTTT. Residues: CASSPSGEGTDTQYF.

V and J are TRBV30 and TRBJ2-7; D perhaps matches TRBD2 (5 bases). The CDR3 spans 14 residues. Germline V lookup: CDR1 GTSNPN, CDR2 SVGIG (reference sequence). The V end lost 0 bases, the J end lost 1 base, and 10 bases lay between the germline ends. CDR3 loop: CAWSVSSGSYEQYF. For the CDR3, the DNA is TGTGCCTGGAGTGTAAGTTCGGGATCCTACGAGCAGTACTTC.

This clone was recorded only once. The chain uses TRBV24-1 and TRBJ2-5, with a tentative D call TRBD1 (8 bases). Germline V CDR1 and CDR2: KGHDR, SFDVKD. CDR3 length: 15 amino acids. V shed 3 bases and J shed 5 bases, with 15 bases lying between them. As DNA, the CDR3 is TGTGCCACCAGTGATGCAGGGGGCGGGAGCGAGACCCAGTACTTC. This gives the protein CATSDAGGGSETQYF.

This chain links TRBV27 with TRBJ2-3, with TRBD1 matching over 7 bases. Germline values: CDR1 MNHEY, CDR2 SMNVEV (reference sequence). V was clipped by 5 bases and J by 6 bases; unmatched bases: 14. This CDR3 is built from 16 residues. CDR3 in DNA: TGTGCCAGCAGTACGAGACAGGGTGCCACTATGGATACGCAGTATTTT. Its translation: CASSTRQGATMDTQYF.

This sequence joins TRBV28 and TRBJ1-4; D may be TRBD1 (6 bases). Germline V gives CDR1 MDHEN, CDR2 SYDVKM. Trimming cost V 6 bases and J 7 bases, with 12 bases left between them. The CDR3 covers 13 residues. CDR3 coding DNA: TGTGCCAGCAGGACGGGACAAGGTGAAAAACTGTTTTTT. Its translation: CASRTGQGEKLFF.

This chain joins TRBV6-5 and TRBJ1-1; D perhaps matches TRBD1 (5 bases). Germline CDR1 is MNHEY and CDR2 is SVGAGI. The CDR3 sequence is 15 residues long. V lost 3 bases and J lost 3, with 14 bases in between. The CDR3 protein is CASSYWGVGYTEAFF. The CDR3 region has the DNA TGTGCCAGCAGTTATTGGGGGGTAGGGTACACTGAAGCTTTCTTT.

The chain employs TRBV7-6 and TRBJ1-6; TRBD1 agrees at 7 bases. The junction had 10 bases not matched to a gene; V was cut back by 5 bases and J by 6 bases. Germline values: CDR1 SGHVS, CDR2 FNYEAQ. The length of the CDR3 is 16 residues. DNA of the CDR3: TGTGCCAGCAGCCCAACCTTAGGGACAGTTAATTCACCCCTCCACTTT. Residues: CASSPTLGTVNSPLHF. The complete variable domain, with remaining parts taken from reference TRBV7-6 and TRBJ1-6, reads GAGVSQSPRYKVTKRGQDVALRCDPISGHVSLYWYRQALGQGPEFLTYFNYEAQQDKSGLPNDRFSAERPEGSISTLTIQRTEQRDSAMYRCASSPTLGTVNSPLHFGNGTRLTVT.

This clone came up a few times. V usage is TRBV5-5 and J usage is TRBJ2-7; tentative D call: TRBD1 (5 bases). V was cut by 0 bases and J by 5 bases, with 12 bases left in between. The CDR3 loop spans 14 amino acids. CDR1 is SGHKS, CDR2 YYEKEE, per germline (reference sequence). CDR3 nucleotides: TGTGCCAGCAGCTTGGAAGGCAGGGCCCACGAGCAGTACTTC. Translation gives CASSLEGRAHEQYF. Looking up the rest from reference TRBV5-5 and TRBJ2-7 gives the full variable domain: DAGVTQSPTHLIKTRGQQVTLRCSPISGHKSVSWYQQVLGQGPQFIFQYYEKEERGRGNFPDRFSARQFPNYSSELNVNALLLGDSALYLCASSLEGRAHEQYFGPGTRLTVT.

The chain employs TRBV11-3 and TRBJ2-2; 9 bases fit TRBD1. From germline, CDR1 is SGHNT and CDR2 YENEEA. Trimming at V came to 7 bases and at J to 3 bases, leaving 15 bases not matched to a gene. The CDR3 is made up of 18 amino acids. The CDR3 sequence: CASTSGTMTGGDTGELFF. The CDR3 bases are TGTGCCAGCACCTCTGGGACAATGACAGGGGGGGACACCGGGGAGCTGTTTTTT.

The V call is TRBV11-3, the J call TRBJ1-1; possible D gene TRBD1, 6 bases. V dropped 3 bases and J dropped 6 bases, with 14 bases sitting between them. CDR3 length: 14 residues. Germline V CDR1 and CDR2: SGHNT, YENEEA. Written as DNA, the CDR3 is TGTGCCAGCAGCTTTGGGGGCCTGATCTCTGAAGCTTTCTTT. It codes for CASSFGGLISEAFF.

This clone was found once. This chain connects TRBV5-4 to TRBJ2-3, with D unresolved. V was cut by 1 base and J by 8 bases, with 11 bases left in between. CDR1 is SGHNT, CDR2 YYREEE, per germline (reference sequence). The CDR3 spans 13 residues. The CDR3, as DNA: TGTGCCAGCAGCTTGCAGCAAGGCGGTACGCAGTATTTT. Residues: CASSLQQGGTQYF.

V usage is TRBV9 and J usage is TRBJ1-2, with D maybe TRBD1 (5 bases). The CDR3 length is 13 residues. CDR1 and CDR2 from the germline V gene are SGDLS and YYNGEE. Trimming pared 0 bases from V and 3 bases from J, leaving 6 bases between. The CDR3: CASSVGGDYGYTF. The CDR3 DNA sequence: TGTGCCAGCAGCGTAGGGGGGGACTATGGCTACACCTTC.

The chain carries TRBV28 and TRBJ1-4; a weak D match, TRBD1 (5 bases). The CDR3 is 14 amino acids. From germline, CDR1 is MDHEN and CDR2 SYDVKM. V lost 3 bases and J lost 6, with 11 bases in between. CDR3 protein: CASSLGGGDEKLFF. The CDR3 bases are TGTGCCAGCAGTTTGGGCGGGGGGGATGAAAAACTGTTTTTT.